This T cell receptor beta chain was observed in a study of early T cells in non-severe SARS-CoV-2 infection. Study in general: It was bulk RNA from unsorted whole blood that was sequenced, and the chains were unpaired.

Study-wide results and caveats: Matches to VDJdb favored anti-spike CD8 responses and missed private and CD4 specificities.

The TCR library protocol was used to attach unique molecular identifiers. These identifiers were attached to individual cDNA molecules. TCRdb recomputed calls from the 5' RACE reads with MiXCR, one row per CDR3 protein. The table lists about 61,000 distinct CDR3 sequences, around 9.9% of them singletons. This clonotype was observed a few times. Its target is not known. The sequencing input was whole blood. The receptor comes from an adult who was a healthcare worker with PCR-confirmed SARS-CoV-2 infection or an uninfected control (not recorded which).

DNA of the CDR3: TGTGCCAGCAGCTTAGAATACAGTTCCGGCTATGGCTACACCTTC. Its protein is CASSLEYSSGYGYTF. V is TRBV7-2 and J is TRBJ1-2; D is uncertain. V gave up 1 base and J gave up 4 bases, with 13 bases separating them. The CDR3 sequence is 15 residues long. From germline, CDR1 is SGHTA and CDR2 FQGNSA.